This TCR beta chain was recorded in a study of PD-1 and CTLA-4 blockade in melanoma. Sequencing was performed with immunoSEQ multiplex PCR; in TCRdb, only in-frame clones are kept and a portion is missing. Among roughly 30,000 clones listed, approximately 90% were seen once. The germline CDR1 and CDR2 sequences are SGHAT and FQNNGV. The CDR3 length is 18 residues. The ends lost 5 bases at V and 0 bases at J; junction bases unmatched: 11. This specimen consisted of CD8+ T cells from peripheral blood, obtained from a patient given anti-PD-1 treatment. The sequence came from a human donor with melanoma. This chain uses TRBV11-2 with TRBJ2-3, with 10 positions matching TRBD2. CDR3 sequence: CASSPGGLAGVSTDTQYF. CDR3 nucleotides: TGTGCCAGCAGCCCGGGAGGGCTAGCGGGAGTAAGCACAGATACGCAGTATTTT.